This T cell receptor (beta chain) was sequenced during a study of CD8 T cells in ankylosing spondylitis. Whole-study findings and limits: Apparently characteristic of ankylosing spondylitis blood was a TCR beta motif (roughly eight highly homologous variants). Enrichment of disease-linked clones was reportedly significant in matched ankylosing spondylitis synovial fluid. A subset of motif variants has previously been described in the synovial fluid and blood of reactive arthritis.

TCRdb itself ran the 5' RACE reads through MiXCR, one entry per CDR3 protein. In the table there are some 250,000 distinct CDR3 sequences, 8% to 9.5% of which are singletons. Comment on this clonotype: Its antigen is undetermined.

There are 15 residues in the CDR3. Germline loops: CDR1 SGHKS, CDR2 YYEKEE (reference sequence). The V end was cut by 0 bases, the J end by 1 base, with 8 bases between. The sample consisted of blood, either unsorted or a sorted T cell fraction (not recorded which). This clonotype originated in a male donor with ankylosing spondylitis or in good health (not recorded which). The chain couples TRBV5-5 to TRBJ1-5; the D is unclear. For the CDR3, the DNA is TGTGCCAGCAGCTTGGGGCCAGTGAGCAATCAGCCCCAGCATTTT. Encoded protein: CASSLGPVSNQPQHF.